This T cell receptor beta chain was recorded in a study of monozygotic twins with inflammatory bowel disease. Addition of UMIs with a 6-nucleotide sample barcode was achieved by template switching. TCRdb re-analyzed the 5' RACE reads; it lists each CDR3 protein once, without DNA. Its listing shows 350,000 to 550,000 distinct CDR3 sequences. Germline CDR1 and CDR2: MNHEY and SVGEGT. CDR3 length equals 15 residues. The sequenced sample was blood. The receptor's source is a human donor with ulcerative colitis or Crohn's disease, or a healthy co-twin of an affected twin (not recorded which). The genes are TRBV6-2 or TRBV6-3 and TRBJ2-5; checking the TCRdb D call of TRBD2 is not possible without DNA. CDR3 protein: CASRLDGALQETQYF.